This note documents a single T cell receptor (beta chain) sequence. The target of this receptor is not known. Qualities for individual bases were not recorded, and no much larger clone is one base off. This sample is drawn from a study of blood T cells in healthy people across ages (dated by TCRdb to 2014 to 2015). Describing the broader study: Template switching captured roughly one uniquely barcoded TCR beta cDNA molecule per two T cells in model experiments. The study measured age-related changes in TCR beta repertoire diversity using deep sequencing normalized with unique cDNA molecular identifiers. Donors were grouped into four age groups: young (average approximately 15 years), middle-aged (about 40), aged (about 60) and long-lived (just over 80). To avoid experimental bias, donors of different ages were randomly spread across the sequencing lanes. For two donors (one aged 18 to 30 and one aged 80 or older), the study analyzed two additional independent replicas of 1 million unique cDNA reads from the same blood draw. Here is what the overall study found, with its caveats: As age increased, observed TCR beta diversity per million T cells dropped in a roughly linear way, and a significant reduction was already evident by age roughly 40. Estimates of total diversity based on one million sequenced T cells were regarded as lower bounds and as underestimates. The long-lived group showed more naive CD4+ T cells, fewer expanded clones and increased TCR diversity than the aged group, suggesting age selection. Bulk unsorted PBMC profiling prevented conclusive comparison of naive and antigen-experienced compartments. Because donor CMV infection status was unknown, age-related changes in expanded clonotypes were potentially confounded. Observed TCR beta diversity correlated strongly with the percentage of naive T cells measured by flow cytometry.

The germline V gene (reference sequence) gives CDR1 as DFQATT and CDR2 as SNEGSKA. V lost 7 bases and J lost 2 bases; the stretch between them is 8 bases long. The cysteine opens and the phenylalanine closes a CDR3 of 11 amino acids. The only DNA kept is the CDR3, 33 bases in frame from the first base. The library was prepared using 5' RACE. Sequencing used an Illumina HiSeq 2500. A second PCR of about 6 to 11 cycles was run with a J-beta primer mix and a sample-barcoded 5' primer. Each TCR beta cDNA molecule received a unique molecular identifier from a template-switch 5' adaptor carrying 12 random nucleotides. At least 2.5 million CDR3-containing paired-end reads were obtained from each sample. The Mint cDNA synthesis kit, primed by a TRBC-specific oligonucleotide, was used to synthesize first-strand cDNA from all RNA. All cDNA was treated with uracil-DNA glycosylase and then went through a first 18-cycle PCR with the universal primers M1SS and BC2_uni_R. Per the authors' processing: For normalization, 1 million high-quality reads, each with a distinct molecular identifier, were randomly selected from each sample. Reads sharing molecular identifiers were discarded rather than binned into consensus sequences. MiTCR, run with a Q25 quality threshold and the strictest error-elimination algorithm, handled CDR3 identification, clonotype clustering and error correction. A nonparametric unseen species model with Euler transformation was used to estimate a lower bound on total TCR beta diversity. TCRdb took the public reads, trimmed them with fastp at Q25, ran MiXCR for clone calling and kept in-frame beta chains. CDR3 protein duplicates are merged, each entry listing the most common genes and DNA. For this entry, the V and J calls and clone size follow TCRdb and not the study's own pipeline. The sample yields about 730,000 distinct CDR3 sequences; more than 40% were counted once. The top ten clones comprise around 20% of the sample.

Donors were about 36 systemically healthy Caucasian individuals from Russia aged about 6 to 100 years. Each donor gave ten milliliters of peripheral blood, collected into EDTA-treated Vacutainer tubes. PBMCs were isolated by Ficoll-Paque density-gradient centrifugation, with at least 6.5 million obtained per sample. Total RNA, at least 6 micrograms per sample, was extracted from PBMCs with Trizol reagent. Naive CD45RAhigh/CD27high T cell percentages were measured by flow cytometry on a PBMC aliquot from every donor. Sequenced: blood. This chain is built from TRBV20-1 and TRBJ2-5, with no confident D gene call. The clonotype originates from a woman aged 55 to 70 in good health. Read as DNA, the sequence is TGCAGTGGACTCCGACAAGAGACCCAGTACTTC. Protein translation: CSGLRQETQYF.